The text below deals with one T cell receptor (beta chain). The sample originates from a study of cytomegalovirus exposure and HLA in healthy donors. The V gene's germline CDR1 is MNHEY and CDR2 SVGAGI. Germline trimming cut 2 bases from V and 10 bases from J; bases unmatched to any gene: 10. This CDR3 comprises 16 residues. PCR used 60 Vbeta primers and 13 Jbeta primers. The data were produced by immunoSEQ multiplex PCR, yet TCRdb's version contains in-frame clones alone and is incomplete. The sample table sets out tens of thousands of clones. Sequenced: PBMCs. This TCR was recovered from a male donor in good health and CMV-seronegative. The chain links TRBV6-5 to TRBJ2-1; 11 bases align to TRBD2. CDR3: CASSYLSGRGAREQFF. The CDR3 DNA reads as TGTGCCAGCAGTTACCTTAGCGGGAGGGGGGCGCGGGAGCAGTTCTTC.